The next 19 T cell receptor beta chains were all read from a single sample in a study of cytomegalovirus exposure and HLA in healthy donors. Amplification used 60 Vbeta primers and 13 Jbeta primers. Method: immunoSEQ multiplex PCR; TCRdb's copy keeps in-frame clones and lacks some. The top ten clones hold more than 3.5% of a sample with fewer than 150,000 clones, over 65% of them seen once. The sample consisted of PBMCs. Source of these receptors: a woman between 40 and 55 years old in good health and CMV-seropositive.

This clone appeared a few times. The chain uses TRBV5-6 and TRBJ1-2, with D hard to call. Between the trimmed V and J ends, which lost 3 bases and 0 bases, there was a span of 6 bases. This CDR3 is built from 13 residues. The V gene's germline CDR1 is SGHDT and CDR2 YYEEEE. The DNA of the CDR3 is TGTGCCAGCAGCTCGACTACTAACTATGGCTACACCTTC. Translation: CASSSTTNYGYTF. The full variable domain, with the rest looked up from reference TRBV5-6 and TRBJ1-2, is DAGVTQSPTHLIKTRGQQVTLRCSPKSGHDTVSWYQQALGQGPQFIFQYYEEEERQRGNFPDRFSGHQFPNYSSELNVNALLLGDSALYLCASSSTTNYGYTFGSGTRLTVV.

The chain carries TRBV10-2 and TRBJ1-2; D not certain. V shed 7 bases and J shed 7 bases, with 13 bases lying between them. This CDR3 is built from 12 residues. Germline loops: CDR1 WSHSY, CDR2 SAAADI. CDR3 sequence (DNA): TGCGCCAGCAAACGGGGAGTGAGTGGCTACACCTTC. This sequence encodes CASKRGVSGYTF.

This clone was seen a handful of times. V gene TRBV7-9 combines with J gene TRBJ2-1; no definite D call. V was clipped by 5 bases and J by 7 bases, with 12 bases between them. The CDR3 is 13 amino acids. CDR1 SEHNR and CDR2 FQNEAQ come from the germline V gene (reference sequence). The CDR3 nucleotides are TGTGCCAGCAGCGATGTCGGGTGGAATGAGCAGTTCTTC. Translating gives CASSDVGWNEQFF. Full variable domain (missing parts from reference TRBV7-9 and TRBJ2-1): DTGVSQNPRHKITKRGQNVTFRCDPISEHNRLYWYRQTLGQGPEFLTYFQNEAQLEKSRLLSDRFSAERPKGSFSTLEIQRTEQGDSAMYLCASSDVGWNEQFFGPGTRLTVL.

This clone has a single count. The chain recombines TRBV19 with TRBJ2-7, with D tentatively TRBD1 (5 bases). In germline, CDR1 is LNHDA, CDR2 SQIVND (reference sequence). V was shortened by 6 bases and J by 0 bases, with 12 bases between the two germline ends. The CDR3 is 14 amino acids. The CDR3 region is CASRTGPLSYEQYF. The CDR3 nucleotides read TGTGCCAGTAGAACAGGTCCACTCTCCTACGAGCAGTACTTC.

The chain combines TRBV13 with TRBJ2-1, with D possibly TRBD2 on 6 matching bases. The CDR3 totals 16 residues. Germline assignment: CDR1 PRHDT and CDR2 FYEKMQ (reference sequence). V lost 0 bases to trimming and J lost 2 bases, with 11 bases between them. In DNA, the CDR3 is TGTGCCAGCAGCTTAGGGGGGCGGGAACCCTACAATGAGCAGTTCTTC. As protein: CASSLGGREPYNEQFF.

The gene calls are TRBV9 and TRBJ1-1, with a weak D call TRBD1 (5 bases). The CDR3 sequence is 15 residues long. The V gene's germline CDR1 is SGDLS and CDR2 YYNGEE. V lost 0 bases to trimming and J lost 3 bases, with 12 bases between them. The CDR3 sequence: CASSVDRGSHTEAFF. CDR3 in DNA: TGTGCCAGCAGCGTAGATCGGGGGTCCCACACTGAAGCTTTCTTT. Based on the CDR3 plus reference TRBV9 and TRBJ1-1, the full variable domain is DSGVTQTPKHLITATGQRVTLRCSPRSGDLSVYWYQQSLDQGLQFLIQYYNGEERAKGNILERFSAQQFPDLHSELNLSSLELGDSALYFCASSVDRGSHTEAFFGQGTRLTVV.

The rearrangement joins TRBV7-9 to TRBJ1-3, with 9 bases aligning to TRBD1. The CDR3 sequence is 16 residues long. Trimming removed 4 bases from V and 0 bases from J; junction bases left unmatched: 4. The germline V gene encodes CDR1 SEHNR and CDR2 FQNEAQ (reference sequence). The chain's CDR3 is CASSSGQGLSGNTIYF. CDR3 coding DNA: TGTGCCAGCAGCTCGGGACAGGGCCTCTCTGGAAACACCATATATTTT. Supplemented by reference TRBV7-9 and TRBJ1-3, the full variable domain reads DTGVSQNPRHKITKRGQNVTFRCDPISEHNRLYWYRQTLGQGPEFLTYFQNEAQLEKSRLLSDRFSAERPKGSFSTLEIQRTEQGDSAMYLCASSSGQGLSGNTIYFGEGSWLTVV.

This sequence joins TRBV18 and TRBJ1-5, with 8 nucleotides matching TRBD1. The CDR3 totals 17 residues. From germline, CDR1 is KGHSH and CDR2 LQKENI. The V gene end was trimmed by 3 bases and the J gene end by 1 base; junction bases not matched to a gene: 8. The DNA for the CDR3 is TGTGCCAGCTCACCGACAGGGGCCCTCGTCAGCAATCAGCCCCAGCATTTT. This encodes CASSPTGALVSNQPQHF.

The genes are TRBV4-1 and TRBJ2-7; 8 bases align to TRBD2. V was clipped by 0 bases and J by 3 bases; unmatched bases: 7. The CDR3 is made up of 16 amino acids. CDR1 is MGHRA and CDR2 is YSYEKL in the germline V gene. This chain's CDR3 is CASSQDRAGESYEQYF. Here the CDR3 DNA reads TGCGCCAGCAGCCAAGATAGAGCGGGAGAGAGCTACGAGCAGTACTTC.

This clone was counted between two and nine times. The genes are TRBV6-1 and TRBJ2-2, with D perhaps TRBD1 (5 bases). Germline CDR1 reads MNHNS; CDR2 reads SASEGT. V lost 3 bases and J 6 bases, leaving 20 bases between the germline ends. This CDR3 contains 17 residues. The CDR3 region is CASSDGWTQSVPGELFF. CDR3 in DNA: TGTGCCAGCAGTGATGGGTGGACACAAAGCGTCCCCGGGGAGCTGTTTTTT.

The chain uses TRBV7-9 and TRBJ2-1, with 13 bases matching TRBD2. The V gene end was trimmed by 4 bases and the J gene end by 5 bases; junction bases not matched to a gene: 5. Germline CDR1 is SEHNR and CDR2 is FQNEAQ (reference sequence). The length of the CDR3 is 16 residues. The CDR3, as DNA: TGTGCCAGCAGCTCAAGGACTAGCGGGAGAGACAATGAGCAGTTCTTC. Translation gives CASSSRTSGRDNEQFF.

A single count supports this clone. The V gene is TRBV2, the J gene TRBJ1-1, with D uncertain. This CDR3 has 12 amino acids. From germline, CDR1 is SNHLY and CDR2 FYNNEI. The V end was cut by 5 bases, the J end by 7 bases, with 11 bases between. This chain's CDR3 is CASSRSEREAFF. The DNA of the CDR3 is TGTGCCAGCAGTCGTAGTGAACGTGAAGCTTTCTTT.

V usage is TRBV19 and J usage is TRBJ1-5, with 9 bases identical to TRBD1. V lost 3 bases to trimming and J lost 4 bases; unmatched junction nucleotides: 7. The germline CDR1 and CDR2 sequences are LNHDA and SQIVND (reference sequence). This CDR3 has 16 residues. CDR3 sequence (DNA): TGTGCCAGTAGTATGCAGGGACAGGGAGGAAATCAGCCCCAGCATTTT. Its translation is CASSMQGQGGNQPQHF.

This chain uses TRBV7-9 with TRBJ1-1; D might be TRBD1 (5 bases). The CDR3 consists of 13 residues. Trimming removed 2 bases from V and 2 bases from J, with 6 bases in between. The V gene's germline CDR1 is SEHNR and CDR2 FQNEAQ (reference sequence). The chain's CDR3 is CASSLQGNTEAFF. The CDR3 region has the DNA TGTGCCAGCAGCTTACAGGGTAACACTGAAGCTTTCTTT.

V and J are TRBV2 and TRBJ2-2, with D perhaps matching TRBD2 (6 bases). V lost 7 bases and J lost 5, with 17 bases in between. Germline lookup yields CDR1 SNHLY and CDR2 FYNNEI. This CDR3 is 15 amino acids long. CDR3 residues: CASIGGAARTGELFF. The CDR3 DNA sequence: TGTGCCAGCATCGGGGGAGCAGCGAGGACCGGGGAGCTGTTTTTT.

The chain carries TRBV5-1 and TRBJ1-6; 7 nucleotides line up with TRBD1. Germline V gene sequence: CDR1 SGHRS, CDR2 YFSETQ. V was clipped by 5 bases and J by 2 bases; unmatched bases: 7. CDR3 length: 16 residues. The CDR3 DNA is TGCGCCAGCAGAGAGACAGGGTTCGCCTATAATTCACCCCTCCACTTT. Amino acids: CASRETGFAYNSPLHF.

This chain connects TRBV6-1 to TRBJ2-4, with a weak D call TRBD1 (6 bases). Between the trimmed V and J ends, which lost 8 bases and 2 bases, there was a span of 13 bases. The CDR3 length is 14 residues. Germline V CDR1 and CDR2: MNHNS, SASEGT. The CDR3 protein is CASHYQGSKNIQYF. CDR3 DNA: TGTGCCAGCCACTACCAGGGGTCCAAAAACATTCAGTACTTC.

V is TRBV10-3 and J is TRBJ2-7; D is ambiguous. CDR1 and CDR2 from the germline V gene are ENHRY and SYGVKD. This CDR3 region has 15 residues. The V and J ends lost 2 bases and 2 bases respectively, with 13 bases between them. The CDR3 reads CAISEPGRNTYEQYF. Written as DNA, the CDR3 is TGTGCCATCAGTGAGCCCGGCAGGAACACCTACGAGCAGTACTTC.

The chain is built from TRBV4-1 and TRBJ2-7; TRBD1 matches 8 bases. Germline V lookup: CDR1 MGHRA, CDR2 YSYEKL. V was clipped by 3 bases and J by 0 bases; unmatched bases: 7. This CDR3 comprises 16 residues. CDR3 protein: CASSHVGQGLSYEQYF. DNA of the CDR3: TGCGCCAGCAGCCACGTCGGACAGGGCCTCTCCTACGAGCAGTACTTC.